Included here is one TCR beta chain sequence, with context. Its antigen is unidentified. This specimen belongs to a study of cytomegalovirus exposure and HLA in healthy donors. Study findings and constraints: A later analysis reported that several of the most significant clusters appeared to be linked to common viral pathogens, among them Epstein-Barr virus. Cytomegalovirus status was reportedly diagnosed by the classifier with high specificity and sensitivity.

The CDR3 is made up of 15 amino acids. Trimming removed 4 bases from V and 3 bases from J; junction bases left unmatched: 7. Looked up from germline, CDR1 is SGHTA and CDR2 is FQGNSA. The PCR had 60 Vbeta and 13 Jbeta primers. The method was immunoSEQ multiplex PCR; TCRdb's version includes in-frame clones alone and lacks a portion of them. The sample includes nearly 200,000 clones. Material for sequencing was PBMCs. The chain recombines TRBV7-2 with TRBJ2-7; 9 nucleotides agree with TRBD1. This TCR was recovered from a boy aged 5-17 years in good health and CMV-seronegative. CDR3 protein: CASSYTGGVGYEQYF. CDR3 in DNA: TGTGCCAGCAGCTATACAGGGGGCGTCGGCTACGAGCAGTACTTC.